The text below deals with one T cell receptor beta chain. Its specific antigen is unknown. Base quality data are lacking; no much larger clone is found one base away. Frozen genomic DNA underwent high-throughput TCRbeta CDR3 sequencing by immunoSEQ, including PCR amplification, mapping, bias correction and internal controls. The original methods were these. Productive rearrangements were retained, and unique TCRbeta sequences were defined by the CDR3 nucleotide sequence together with the V and J gene. For classification of a sequence as donor-reactive, at least 5-fold expansion in CFSE-low cells relative to unstimulated pre-transplant cells and a frequency of at least 0.01% were required. Per-subject minimum frequency thresholds, based on the lowest-template unstimulated sample, ensured at least 90% detection power. Jensen-Shannon divergence between the top 1000 TCRbeta sequences post-transplant and pre-transplant was used to measure repertoire turnover. Changes in detection of donor-reactive sequences were tested with two-sided Fisher's exact tests. TCRdb took this table from immuneACCESS and kept in-frame rearrangements with V and J called. Such tables lack part of the clones; where checked against another copy, unresolved V genes explain under half of the gap, and the rest is unexplained. D and trimming come from the DNA, and the V and J calls and clone size come from that table. Across this sample there are 95,000 to 110,000 clones, with roughly four fifths seen only once. The top ten constitute over 0.75% of the sample.

Taken with the paper, the label for time point translates to: pre-transplant. Thawed unstimulated PBMCs were stained for CD3, CD4 and CD8 and FACS-sorted into CD3+CD4+ and CD3+CD8+ populations. Randomization to immunosuppression withdrawal applied to every one of the 8 studied subjects. The Qiagen DNeasy Blood and Tissue Kit was used for genomic DNA isolation. Between the V and J ends, shortened by 0 bases and 4 bases respectively, the junction contains 4 bases. According to the germline V gene, CDR1 reads SGHRS and CDR2 reads YFSETQ. CDR3 length: 13 amino acids, cysteine to phenylalanine. Only the CDR3 part of the read is kept: 39 bases, read in frame from the first base. This entry belongs to a study of T cell clones after liver transplantation (dated by TCRdb to the late 2010s). For the study in its entirety: Samples were obtained from ITN030ST, a randomized trial in which withdrawal of immunosuppression was attempted within 2 years of liver transplantation. Blood samples were collected pre-transplant, then pre-randomization ahead of withdrawal, and finally post-randomization once withdrawal had either been completed or failed. Donor-reactive T cell clones were identified by TCRbeta sequencing after a pre-transplant mixed lymphocyte reaction and then tracked in post-transplant blood. Of the eight recipients, a few were HCV-positive, while the remaining recipients had been transplanted for non-autoimmune, non-viral indications. A cohort of 8 liver transplant recipients was studied, of whom 3 were classified as tolerant and 5 as non-tolerant. As an antigen-independent comparator for donor-reactive sequences, third party-reactive TCRbeta sequences were also identified from pre-transplant MLRs. The subjects received no induction therapy and were kept on standard immunosuppression until randomization at 12-24 months post-transplant. Tolerance meant complete immunosuppression withdrawal for at least one year without liver enzymes rising beyond twice the upper limit of normal. Broader findings and caveats from the paper: In 5 of 8 subjects, regardless of tolerance or HCV status, circulating donor-reactive CD4 TCRbeta sequences dropped significantly post-transplant. Low numbers of available donor cells limited the measurable donor-reactive repertoire in a couple of subjects. Because of small, heterogeneous patient numbers and non-standardized post-transplant time points, the conclusions were only preliminary. Without allograft tissue specimens, donor-reactive T cells may have migrated into the graft rather than being deleted. A greater decline was seen for donor-reactive sequences than for third party-reactive sequences, suggesting partial antigen-specific deletion unrelated to withdrawal success. When repertoire turnover was taken into account, detection of donor-reactive sequences was significantly reduced in 7 of 8 subjects for CD4 and in 8 of 8 subjects for CD8.

This receptor was obtained from a human donor who received a liver transplant. Here the chain combines TRBV5-1 and TRBJ2-2; a confident D gene designation cannot be given. The sample in question was CD4+ T cells from blood, obtained before liver transplant. The DNA sequence is given as TGCGCCAGCAGCTTGGATGGCACCGGGGAGCTGTTTTTT. The encoded protein is CASSLDGTGELFF.